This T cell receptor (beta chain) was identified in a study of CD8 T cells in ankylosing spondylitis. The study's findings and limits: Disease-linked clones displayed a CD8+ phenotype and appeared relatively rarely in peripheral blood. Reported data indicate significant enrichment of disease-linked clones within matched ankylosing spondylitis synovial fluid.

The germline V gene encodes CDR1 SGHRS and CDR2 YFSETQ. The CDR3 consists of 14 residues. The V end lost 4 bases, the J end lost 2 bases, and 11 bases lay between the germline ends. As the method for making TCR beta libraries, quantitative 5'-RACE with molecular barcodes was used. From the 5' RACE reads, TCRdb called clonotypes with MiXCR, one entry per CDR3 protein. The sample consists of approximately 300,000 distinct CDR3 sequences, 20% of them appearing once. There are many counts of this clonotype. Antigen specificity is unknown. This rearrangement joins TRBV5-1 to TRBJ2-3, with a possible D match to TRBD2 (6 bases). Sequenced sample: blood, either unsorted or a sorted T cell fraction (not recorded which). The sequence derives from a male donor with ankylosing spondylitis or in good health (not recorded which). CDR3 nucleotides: TGCGCCAGCAGCACGGGACTGCCCACAGATACGCAGTATTTT. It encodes CASSTGLPTDTQYF.